This record concerns one T cell receptor beta chain sequence. Its antigen is as yet unknown. The length of the CDR3 is 15 residues. Two nested PCRs, run for around 15 and 10 cycles, were applied to TCRalpha and TCRbeta cDNA. TCRdb reanalyzed the 5' RACE reads, giving one entry per CDR3 protein sequence and no DNA. Recorded for this sample: over 200,000 distinct CDR3 sequences. This entry belongs to a study of monozygotic twins with inflammatory bowel disease. Study findings and constraints: IBD patients showed reduced TCRbeta diversity (inverse Simpson) versus healthy co-twins. IBD patients shared fewer clonotypes with others than healthy twins, especially with disease activity.

This clonotype was sampled from a human donor with ulcerative colitis or Crohn's disease, or a healthy co-twin of an affected twin (not recorded which). The sample taken for sequencing was blood. The rearrangement uses TRBV12-3 or TRBV12-4 and TRBJ2-3; TCRdb names TRBD2, which stays unverified in the absence of DNA. The CDR3: CASSARRDSTDTQYF.